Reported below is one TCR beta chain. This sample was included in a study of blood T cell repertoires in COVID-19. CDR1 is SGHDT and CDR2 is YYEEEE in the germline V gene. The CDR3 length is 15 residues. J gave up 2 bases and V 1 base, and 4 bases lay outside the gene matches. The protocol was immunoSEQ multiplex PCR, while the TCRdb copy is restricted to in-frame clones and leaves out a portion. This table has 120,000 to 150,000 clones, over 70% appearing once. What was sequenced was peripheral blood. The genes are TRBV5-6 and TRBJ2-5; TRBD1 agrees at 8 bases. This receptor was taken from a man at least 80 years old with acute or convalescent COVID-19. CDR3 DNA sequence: TGTGCCAGCAGCTTGACGGGACAGGCTCAAGAGACCCAGTACTTC. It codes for CASSLTGQAQETQYF.